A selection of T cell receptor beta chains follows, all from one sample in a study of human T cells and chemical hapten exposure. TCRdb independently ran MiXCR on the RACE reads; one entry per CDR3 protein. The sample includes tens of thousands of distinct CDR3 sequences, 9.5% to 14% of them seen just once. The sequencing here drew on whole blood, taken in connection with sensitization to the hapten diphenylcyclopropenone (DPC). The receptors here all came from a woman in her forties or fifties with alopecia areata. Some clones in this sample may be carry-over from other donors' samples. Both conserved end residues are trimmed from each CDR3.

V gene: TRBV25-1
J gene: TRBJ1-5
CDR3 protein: ASRGVGDNQPQH

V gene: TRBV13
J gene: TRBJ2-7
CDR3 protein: ASSSQDRSSYEQY

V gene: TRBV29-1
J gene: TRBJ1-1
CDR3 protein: SVGVTEAF

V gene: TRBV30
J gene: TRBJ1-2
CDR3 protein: AWSVPGTSYT

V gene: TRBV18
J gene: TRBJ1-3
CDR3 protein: ASSPQGPSGNTIY

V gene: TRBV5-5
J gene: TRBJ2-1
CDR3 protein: ASSLAVLAGASSTDEQF

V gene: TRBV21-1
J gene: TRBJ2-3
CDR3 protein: ASSKERDGRGPDTQY

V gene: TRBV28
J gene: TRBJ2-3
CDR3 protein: ASSSLRSTGSTDTQY

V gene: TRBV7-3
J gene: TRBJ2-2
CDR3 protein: ASSLSGVGTGELF

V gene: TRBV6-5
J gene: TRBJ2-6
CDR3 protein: ASSHQSSGANVLT

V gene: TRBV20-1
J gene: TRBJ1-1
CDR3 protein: SARGDREADMNTEAF

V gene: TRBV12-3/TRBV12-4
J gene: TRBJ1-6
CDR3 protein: ATQNGGWNSPLH

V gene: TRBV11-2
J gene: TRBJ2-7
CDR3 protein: ASSLDLGTEY

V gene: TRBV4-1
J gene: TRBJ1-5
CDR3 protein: ASSQDGSFGQPQH

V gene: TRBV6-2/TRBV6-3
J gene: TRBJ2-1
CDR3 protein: ASSEGLARNEQF

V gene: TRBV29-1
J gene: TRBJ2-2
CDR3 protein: SVGTSGHGELF

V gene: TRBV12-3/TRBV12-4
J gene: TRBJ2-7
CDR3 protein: ASSFAGPAYEQY

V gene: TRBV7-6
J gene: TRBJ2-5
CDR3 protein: ASSPTRTETQY

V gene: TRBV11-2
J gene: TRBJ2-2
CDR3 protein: ASSPGTAQSGELF

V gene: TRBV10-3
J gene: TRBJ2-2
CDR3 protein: AISEPSGRALAGELF

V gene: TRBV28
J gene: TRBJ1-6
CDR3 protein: ASRYWDRGYNSPLH

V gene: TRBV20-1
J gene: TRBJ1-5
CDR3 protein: SARRGADQPQH

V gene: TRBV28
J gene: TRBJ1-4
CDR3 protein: ASSPGTGPNEKLF

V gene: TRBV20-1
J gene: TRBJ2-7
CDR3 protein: SATSRDRTYEQY

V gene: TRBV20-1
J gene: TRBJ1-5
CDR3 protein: SAPAGQGSSNQPQH

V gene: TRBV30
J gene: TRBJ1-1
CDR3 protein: AWNREVRTEAF

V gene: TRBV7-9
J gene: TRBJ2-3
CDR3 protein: ASSPGLAGSTDTQY

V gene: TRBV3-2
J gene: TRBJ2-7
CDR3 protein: ASSPFSGGSYEQY

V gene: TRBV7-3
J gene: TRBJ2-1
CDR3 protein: ASSPSGGSSYNEQF

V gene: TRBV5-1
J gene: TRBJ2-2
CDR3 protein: ASRLSGNTGELF

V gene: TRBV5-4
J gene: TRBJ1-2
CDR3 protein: ASSLTGSDGYT

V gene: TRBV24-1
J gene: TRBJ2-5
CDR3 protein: ATSPTGLETQY

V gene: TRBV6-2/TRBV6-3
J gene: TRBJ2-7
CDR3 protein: ASLPTGGSSYEQY

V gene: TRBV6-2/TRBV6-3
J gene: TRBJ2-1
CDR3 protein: ASSYPSGPKGNEQF

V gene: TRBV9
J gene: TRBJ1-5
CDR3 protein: ASSVGTGSQPQH